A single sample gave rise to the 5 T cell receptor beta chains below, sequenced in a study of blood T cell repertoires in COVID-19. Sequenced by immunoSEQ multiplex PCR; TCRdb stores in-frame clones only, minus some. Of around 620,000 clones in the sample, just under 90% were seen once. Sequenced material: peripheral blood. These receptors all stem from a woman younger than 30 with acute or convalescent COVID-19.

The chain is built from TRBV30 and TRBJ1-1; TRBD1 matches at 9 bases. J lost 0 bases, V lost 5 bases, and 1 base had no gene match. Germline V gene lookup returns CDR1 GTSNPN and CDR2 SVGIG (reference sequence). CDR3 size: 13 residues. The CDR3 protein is CAWGTGLNTEAFF. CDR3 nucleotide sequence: TGTGCCTGGGGGACAGGGTTGAACACTGAAGCTTTCTTT.

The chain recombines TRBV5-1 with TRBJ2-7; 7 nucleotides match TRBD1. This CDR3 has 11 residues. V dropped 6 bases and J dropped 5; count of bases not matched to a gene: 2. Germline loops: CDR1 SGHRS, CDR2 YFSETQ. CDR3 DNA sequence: TGCGCCAGCACCACAGGGGACGAGCAGTACTTC. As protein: CASTTGDEQYF.

Here the CDR3 reads CASSLVSPTVTNEKLFF. The DNA of the CDR3 is TGCGCCAGCAGCTTGGTTAGTCCTACGGTAACTAATGAAAAACTGTTTTTT. This chain uses TRBV5-1 with TRBJ1-4; D is undetermined. Trimming took off 0 bases at V and 1 base at J, with 13 bases between the two ends. The CDR3 totals 17 residues. Germline V CDR1 and CDR2: SGHRS, YFSETQ.

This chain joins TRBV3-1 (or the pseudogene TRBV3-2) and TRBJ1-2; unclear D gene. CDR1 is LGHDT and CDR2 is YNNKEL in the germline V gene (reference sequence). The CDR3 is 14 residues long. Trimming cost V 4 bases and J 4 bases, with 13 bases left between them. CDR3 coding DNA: TGTGCCAGCAGCCCAAAGGCACAGTTCTATGGCTACACCTTC. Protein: CASSPKAQFYGYTF.

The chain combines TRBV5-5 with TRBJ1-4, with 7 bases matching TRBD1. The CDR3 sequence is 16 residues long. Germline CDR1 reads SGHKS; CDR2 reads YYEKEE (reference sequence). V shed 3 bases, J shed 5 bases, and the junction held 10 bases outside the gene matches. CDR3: CASSSHTRDRNEKLFF. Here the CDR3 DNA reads TGTGCCAGCAGCTCCCACACCCGGGACAGAAATGAAAAACTGTTTTTT. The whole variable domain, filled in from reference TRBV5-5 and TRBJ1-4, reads DAGVTQSPTHLIKTRGQQVTLRCSPISGHKSVSWYQQVLGQGPQFIFQYYEKEERGRGNFPDRFSARQFPNYSSELNVNALLLGDSALYLCASSSHTRDRNEKLFFGSGTQLSVL.